The source of this T cell receptor (beta chain) is a study of beta chain features in type 1 diabetes (dated by TCRdb to 2017 to 2018). Study-level background: No differences in mean age, gender distribution, total cell number or subset yield were found between patients and healthy donors. A total of over 90,000,000 sorted cells were examined across all samples, and a strong correlation was observed between cell number per subset and RNA yield. The study compared TCRB repertoires of sorted circulating CD4+ T cell subsets between recently diagnosed type 1 diabetes patients and matched healthy donors. Naive and central memory subsets were obtained from all 30 or so donors, but regulatory and stem cell-like memory subsets were isolated from only 8 patients and about 8 healthy donors.

Overall results and qualifications from the work: A moderate but significant shortening of TCRB CDR3 length was observed in type 1 diabetes patients in all four CD4+ subsets. Because the HLA sub-analyses included only small numbers of individuals, any influence of HLA type on TCRB rearrangement was left unresolved. Shorter templates might have been favored by PCR, but patient and control samples were amplified and corrected together, so both groups would have been affected equally by any skew. At VDJ recombination sites, type 1 diabetes patients had fewer insertions and more deleted nucleotides, which implies abnormalities in thymic rearrangement. Because cDNA was sequenced instead of genomic DNA, highly expressing activated cells could be over-represented, though the groups showed no difference in activation or CD3 levels. Naive, central memory and regulatory TCRB repertoires appeared more similar among patients than among healthy donors.

The germline V gene yields SGHTA for CDR1 and FQGNSA for CDR2. After removal of 5 bases from V and 3 bases from J, the junction retains 5 bases not matched to a gene. From the cysteine up to the phenylalanine, the CDR3 has a length of 14 residues. CDR3 DNA only is kept here, 42 bases in frame from base 1. Each donor gave one peripheral blood draw, averaging about 120 mL, which was collected into heparinised tubes. A BD FACSAria II and a panel including CD45RO, CCR7, CD25, CD127, CD95 and CD27 were used to sort naive, central memory, regulatory and stem cell-like memory CD4+ T cells. A purity above 95% was achieved for all sorted populations. PBMCs were isolated right away by Lymphoprep density gradient centrifugation and were stained directly, without culture. To minimize batch effects, samples were stained and sorted in pairs, one healthy donor with one patient per experiment. All of the isolated RNA was reverse transcribed with the High Capacity cDNA Reverse Transcription Kit, so expressed TCRB transcripts were sequenced. Stem cell-like memory T cell samples underwent survey-depth immunoSEQ sequencing, averaging about 910,000 total reads per sample. Sorted cells were lysed in RLT buffer and RNA was extracted with DNase-treated RNeasy Micro or Mini kits, depending on cell number. Each cell subset was processed separately to prevent cross-contamination, with patient and healthy donor samples processed together. The immunoSEQ multiplex PCR was used to amplify TCRB sequences from cDNA, yielding 87-bp fragments that span the CDR3 region. The amplicons were sequenced using the Illumina HiSeq platform. In the source study's methods: Synthetic template baselines were used to correct PCR bias computationally, reads within Hamming distance 2 were collapsed together, and singletons that could not be merged were discarded. Reads were aligned against IMGT so that V, D and J genes, CDR3 length and insertions or deletions at six rearrangement sites could be assigned. Within each subset, clonotype counts were normalized to sorted cell number, and only after that were true diversity and Gini coefficients computed with the tcR R package. The overlap coefficient, calculated on TCRB nucleotide sequences, was used to quantify repertoire sharing. The table was pulled from immuneACCESS by TCRdb, which kept in-frame rearrangements only. Such tables lose some clones; where checked, under half of the loss comes from unresolved V genes, and the rest has no known cause. V, J and clone size are taken as reported in that table, and D and trimming were inferred from the DNA itself. Present in this sample are around 16,000 clones, approximately 55% of which were seen just once. Together, the top ten hold roughly 0.45% of the sample.

This clone was picked up a small number of times. Its antigen remains undetermined. No clone much larger than this one lies a single base away; base qualities are absent. The chain uses TRBV7-2 and TRBJ1-2, and 8 junction bases match TRBD1. The sample taken for sequencing was stem cell memory CD4+ T cells from blood. The intended sense of this specimen's cell subset or site label: stem cell-like memory CD4+ T cells. The receptor was isolated from a woman younger than 30 in good health. The sequence in DNA is TGTGCCAGCAGCCGGACAGGGAGGGACTATGGCTACACCTTC. This translates into CASSRTGRDYGYTF.